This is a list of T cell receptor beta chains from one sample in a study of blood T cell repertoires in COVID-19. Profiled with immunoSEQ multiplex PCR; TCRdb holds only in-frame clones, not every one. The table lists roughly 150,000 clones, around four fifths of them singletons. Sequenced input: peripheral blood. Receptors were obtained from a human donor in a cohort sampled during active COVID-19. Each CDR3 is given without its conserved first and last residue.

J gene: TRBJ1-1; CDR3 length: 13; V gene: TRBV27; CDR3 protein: ASSRYRTGDTEAF
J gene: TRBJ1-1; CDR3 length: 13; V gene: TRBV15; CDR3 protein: ATSGLRQGATEAF
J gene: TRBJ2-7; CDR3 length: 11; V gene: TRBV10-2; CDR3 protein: ASSEPGFDEQY
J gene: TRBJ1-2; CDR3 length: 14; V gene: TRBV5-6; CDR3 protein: ASSRDLFRGIYGYT
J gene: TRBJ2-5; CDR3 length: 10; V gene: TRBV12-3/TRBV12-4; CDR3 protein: ASSFRRETQY
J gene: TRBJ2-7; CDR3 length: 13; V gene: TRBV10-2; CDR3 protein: ASRFRDSTSYEQY
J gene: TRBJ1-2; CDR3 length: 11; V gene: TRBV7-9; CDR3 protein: ASSSGRNYGYT
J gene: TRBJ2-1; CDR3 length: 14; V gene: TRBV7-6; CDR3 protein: ASSRLGQGAKNEQF
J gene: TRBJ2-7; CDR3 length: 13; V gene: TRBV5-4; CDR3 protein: ASSLEGTGGYEQY
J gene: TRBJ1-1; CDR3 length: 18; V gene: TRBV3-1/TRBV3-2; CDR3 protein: ASSHEGHGTGRRMGAEAF
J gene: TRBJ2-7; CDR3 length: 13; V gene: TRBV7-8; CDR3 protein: ASSPRDSLTYEQY
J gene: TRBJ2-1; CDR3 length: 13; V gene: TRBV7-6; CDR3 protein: ASSSGTSGYNEQF
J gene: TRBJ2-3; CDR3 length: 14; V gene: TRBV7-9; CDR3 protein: ASSLAAGPSTDTQY
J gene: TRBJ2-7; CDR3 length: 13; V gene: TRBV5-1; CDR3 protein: ASSLIPGDYVEQY
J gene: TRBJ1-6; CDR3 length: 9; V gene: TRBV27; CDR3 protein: ASQGVEGLH
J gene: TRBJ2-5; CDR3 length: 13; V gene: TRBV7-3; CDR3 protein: ASSLGGTPQETQY
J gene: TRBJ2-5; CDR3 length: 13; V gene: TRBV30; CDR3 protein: AWSVRGQGSGSQY
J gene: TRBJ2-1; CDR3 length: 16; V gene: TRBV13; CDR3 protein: ASSSAQSSVSYGNEQF
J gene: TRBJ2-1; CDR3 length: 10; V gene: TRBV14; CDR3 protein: ASSRSGREQF
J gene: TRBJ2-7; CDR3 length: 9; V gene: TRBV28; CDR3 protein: ASSLNYEQY
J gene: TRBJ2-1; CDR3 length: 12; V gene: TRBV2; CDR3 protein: ASSERSYLNEQF
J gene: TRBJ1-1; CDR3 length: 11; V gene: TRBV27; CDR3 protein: ASSFQGNTEAF
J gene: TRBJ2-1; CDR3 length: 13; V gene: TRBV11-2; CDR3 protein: ASSLEGSGRGEQF
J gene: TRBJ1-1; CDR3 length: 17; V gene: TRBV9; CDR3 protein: ASSPGQGSSVWMNTEAF
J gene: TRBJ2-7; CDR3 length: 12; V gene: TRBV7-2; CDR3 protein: ASSTGLQTYEQY
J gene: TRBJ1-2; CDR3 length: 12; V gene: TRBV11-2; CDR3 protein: ASSARQGADGYT
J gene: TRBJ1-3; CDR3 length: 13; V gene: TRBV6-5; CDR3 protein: ASSSLEGIGNTIY
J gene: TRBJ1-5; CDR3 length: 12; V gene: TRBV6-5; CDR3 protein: ASSRQVSDQPQH
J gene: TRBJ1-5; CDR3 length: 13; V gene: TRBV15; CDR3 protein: ATSRGKEGAQPQH
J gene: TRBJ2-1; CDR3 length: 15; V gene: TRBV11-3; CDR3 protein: ASSGQKGQGGYNEQF
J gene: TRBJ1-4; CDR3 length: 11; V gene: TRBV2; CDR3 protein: ASMGGANEKLF
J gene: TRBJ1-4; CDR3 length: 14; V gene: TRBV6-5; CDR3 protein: ASSYSRTATNEKLF
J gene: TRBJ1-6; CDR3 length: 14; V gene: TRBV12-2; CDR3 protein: ASRLVSKRSGSPLH
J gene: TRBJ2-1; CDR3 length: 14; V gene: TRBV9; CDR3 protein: ASSVKGRDTYNEQF
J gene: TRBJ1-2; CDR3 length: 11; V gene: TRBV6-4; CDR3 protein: ASSDRQGGGYT
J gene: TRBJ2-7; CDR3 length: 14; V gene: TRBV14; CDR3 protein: ASSLQLQGFRVEQY
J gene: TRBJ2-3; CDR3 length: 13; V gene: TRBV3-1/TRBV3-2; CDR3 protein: ASSPGGLAGESWY
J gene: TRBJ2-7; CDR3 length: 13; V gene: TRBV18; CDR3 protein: ASSPRRGGGYEQY
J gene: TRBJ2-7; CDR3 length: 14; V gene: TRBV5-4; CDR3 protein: ASSTTGTGNSYEQY
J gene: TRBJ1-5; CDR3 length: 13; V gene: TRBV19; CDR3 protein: ASSAGSMGNQPQH